The 25 T cell receptor beta chains presented below share a single source sample, sequenced in a study of control samples from healthy donors and cancer patients. This table comes from immunoSEQ multiplex PCR, and its TCRdb copy is limited to in-frame clones, with some not included. The data show tens of thousands of clones, around nine tenths seen once. Sequences were obtained from PBMCs. The receptor source for this set is a woman aged 40-49 years with lung cancer.

The CDR3 DNA reads TGTGCCAGCAGTACAGGTCTTTACAATGAGCAGTTCTTC. The encoded protein is CASSTGLYNEQFF. The chain recombines TRBV7-3 with TRBJ2-1, with D tentatively TRBD1 (5 bases). The CDR3 contains 13 residues. CDR1 is SGHTA and CDR2 is FQGTGA in the germline V gene. With 6 bases removed from V and 4 bases from J, the gap between germline ends came to 10 bases. Supplemented by reference TRBV7-3 and TRBJ2-1, the full variable domain reads GAGVSQTPSNKVTEKGKYVELRCDPISGHTALYWYRQSLGQGPEFLIYFQGTGAADDSGLPNDRFFAVRPEGSVSTLKIQRTERGDSAVYLCASSTGLYNEQFFGPGTRLTVL.

This clone was detected a few times. J is TRBJ2-1 and V is TRBV9; tentative D call: TRBD1 (8 bases). V was trimmed by 5 bases and J by 9 bases, leaving 12 bases between them. Germline loops: CDR1 SGDLS, CDR2 YYNGEE. This CDR3 comprises 12 residues. Here the CDR3 DNA reads TGTGCCAGCAGACAGGGGGAGGGTGAGCAGTTCTTC. Protein: CASRQGEGEQFF. The variable domain in full, with the rest retrieved from reference TRBV9 and TRBJ2-1, is DSGVTQTPKHLITATGQRVTLRCSPRSGDLSVYWYQQSLDQGLQFLIQYYNGEERAKGNILERFSAQQFPDLHSELNLSSLELGDSALYFCASRQGEGEQFFGPGTRLTVL.

The rearrangement uses TRBV19 and TRBJ2-2; 8 bases are shared with TRBD2. V trimming: 8 bases; J trimming: 3 bases; junction bases outside the gene matches: 5. Germline lookup yields CDR1 LNHDA and CDR2 SQIVND (reference sequence). CDR3 size: 14 residues. DNA for the CDR3: TGTGCCAGTTCAAGCGGGGGATACACCGGGGAGCTGTTTTTT. Protein sequence: CASSSGGYTGELFF.

The chain couples TRBV13 to TRBJ2-3; a possible D gene is TRBD1 (6 bases). The CDR3 extends over 12 amino acids. Deletions cut 4 bases from V and 5 bases from J, with 7 bases between. CDR1 PRHDT and CDR2 FYEKMQ come from the germline V gene (reference sequence). The CDR3 nucleotides read TGTGCCAGCAGCTCCAGGGGAGATACGCAGTATTTT. Amino acids: CASSSRGDTQYF.

This clone was observed a single time. This chain joins TRBV11-3 and TRBJ2-1, with TRBD2 matching 7 bases. Germline V gives CDR1 SGHNT, CDR2 YENEEA. V shed 5 bases and J 14 bases; nucleotides not matched to a gene: 18. CDR3 length equals 15 residues. The CDR3 DNA sequence: TGTGCCAGCAGCCCCGCGCGGGCTAGCGGAAGTGGGAAGTTCTTC. It specifies CASSPARASGSGKFF.

This clone is a singleton in its sample. CDR3 amino acids: CASRRQSSYNEQFF. CDR3 in DNA: TGTGCCAGCAGAAGACAGAGCTCCTACAATGAGCAGTTCTTC. The rearrangement links TRBV6-5 to TRBJ2-1, with D tentatively TRBD1 (5 bases). This CDR3 comprises 14 residues. Trimming took 6 bases from V and 0 from J, leaving 9 bases between them. The germline V gene has CDR1 MNHEY and CDR2 SVGAGI.

The V and J genes are TRBV11-2 and TRBJ1-1, with no clear D. The CDR3 covers 15 residues. Trimming took off 0 bases at V and 2 bases at J, with 10 bases between the two ends. Germline CDR1 SGHAT, CDR2 FQNNGV. The CDR3 bases are TGTGCCAGCAGCTTAGATCGGAGTTTTAACACTGAAGCTTTCTTT. It encodes CASSLDRSFNTEAFF. The full variable domain, its missing parts supplied by reference TRBV11-2 and TRBJ1-1, is EAGVAQSPRYKIIEKRQSVAFWCNPISGHATLYWYQQILGQGPKLLIQFQNNGVVDDSQLPKDRFSAERLKGVDSTLKIQPAKLEDSAVYLCASSLDRSFNTEAFFGQGTRLTVV.

V is TRBV3-1 (or the pseudogene TRBV3-2) and J is TRBJ1-2; D may be TRBD1 (5 bases). V lost 2 bases and J lost 3, with 13 bases in between. The V gene's germline CDR1 is LGHDT and CDR2 YNNKEL (reference sequence). The CDR3 runs 15 residues. This chain's CDR3 is CASSQTDRPYYGYTF. As DNA, the CDR3 is TGTGCCAGCAGCCAAACAGACAGACCCTACTATGGCTACACCTTC.

The V and J genes are TRBV13 and TRBJ2-4; D gene unclear. The length of the CDR3 is 13 residues. The V end was cut by 5 bases, the J end by 6 bases, with 11 bases between. CDR1 is PRHDT, CDR2 FYEKMQ, per germline (reference sequence). CDR3 residues: CASSESRGNIQYF. The CDR3 DNA reads TGTGCCAGCAGCGAAAGCCGAGGAAACATTCAGTACTTC.

This chain links TRBV14 with TRBJ1-1, with TRBD1 matching over 8 bases. V trimming: 3 bases; J trimming: 11 bases; junction bases outside the gene matches: 5. Germline CDR1 and CDR2: SGHDN and FVKESK. This CDR3 has 12 residues. The CDR3 spells CASSHTGGLAFF. CDR3 bases: TGTGCCAGCAGCCACACAGGGGGGCTGGCTTTCTTT.

This chain links TRBV18 with TRBJ1-1; 9 nucleotides match TRBD1. The length of the CDR3 is 14 residues. Germline values: CDR1 KGHSH, CDR2 LQKENI. The ends lost 1 base at V and 7 bases at J; junction bases unmatched: 4. The CDR3 region has the DNA TGTGCCAGCTCACCACGACAGGGGGAGGATGAAGCTTTCTTT. This gives the protein CASSPRQGEDEAFF. The full variable domain, in which reference TRBV18 and TRBJ1-1 provide the parts outside the CDR3, is NAGVMQNPRHLVRRRGQEARLRCSPMKGHSHVYWYRQLPEEGLKFMVYLQKENIIDESGMPKERFSAEFPKEGPSILRIQQVVRGDSAAYFCASSPRQGEDEAFFGQGTRLTVV.

Regarding this clone: As the CDR3 is not closed by the conserved phenylalanine or tryptophan, this likely results from a read error. V and J are TRBV11-1 and TRBJ1-6, with TRBD1 as a possible D gene (6 bases). The length of the CDR3 is 14 residues. CDR1 is SGHAT and CDR2 is FQDESV in the germline V gene (reference sequence). V lost 2 bases, J lost 7 bases, and 9 bases lay in between. The CDR3 sequence: CASSLTGNNSPLHL. The CDR3 DNA reads as TGTGCCAGCAGCTTAACAGGGAACAATTCACCCCTCCACCTT.

The chain couples TRBV7-9 to TRBJ1-2; D is uncertain. The CDR3 extends over 14 amino acids. V gave up 5 bases and J gave up 7 bases, with 17 bases separating them. Germline V CDR1 and CDR2: SEHNR, FQNEAQ (reference sequence). The CDR3 DNA sequence: TGTGCCAGCAGCCGCGCGGTCGACGCAAGTGGCTACACCTTC. This encodes CASSRAVDASGYTF.

J is TRBJ1-4 and V is TRBV28, with TRBD1 matching 8 bases. After removal of 11 bases from V and 5 bases from J, the junction contained 4 bases not matched to a gene. This CDR3 contains 12 residues. The germline V gene encodes CDR1 MDHEN and CDR2 SYDVKM. The CDR3 DNA is TGTGCCGGACAGGGAAGCAATGAAAAACTGTTTTTT. Translating it yields CAGQGSNEKLFF. Variable domain in full (rest from reference TRBV28 and TRBJ1-4): DVKVTQSSRYLVKRTGEKVFLECVQDMDHENMFWYRQDPGLGLRLIYFSYDVKMKEKGDIPEGYSVSREKKERFSLILESASTNQTSMYLCAGQGSNEKLFFGSGTQLSVL.

The chain uses TRBV7-2 and TRBJ1-2, with D perhaps TRBD1 (5 bases). This CDR3 contains 15 residues. Trimming pared 1 base from V and 0 bases from J, leaving 9 bases between. Germline CDR1 and CDR2: SGHTA and FQGNSA. CDR3 bases: TGTGCCAGCAGCTTAGGTGGGACTTCTAACTATGGCTACACCTTC. This translates into CASSLGGTSNYGYTF.

This clone appeared a few times. The chain recombines TRBV10-3 with TRBJ1-6; TRBD1 agrees at 8 bases. After removal of 3 bases from V and 7 bases from J, the junction contained 8 bases not matched to a gene. Germline CDR1 is ENHRY and CDR2 is SYGVKD. This CDR3 spans 16 amino acids. The CDR3 loop reads CAISDHDRGENSPLHF. In DNA form, the CDR3 reads TGTGCCATCAGTGACCACGACAGGGGCGAAAATTCACCCCTCCACTTT.

The V call is TRBV7-8, the J call TRBJ2-1; TRBD2 matches at 7 bases. The CDR3 has 17 residues. Trimming took 5 bases from V and 2 from J; bases not matched to a gene: 12. CDR1 is SGHVS, CDR2 FQNEAQ, per germline. In DNA, the CDR3 is TGTGCCAGCAGCCGGGGAGGGACTCTAAACACCTACAATGAGCAGTTCTTC. Its protein product is CASSRGGTLNTYNEQFF.

This chain connects TRBV27 to TRBJ1-5, with TRBD1 as a possible D gene (6 bases). With 6 bases removed from V and 6 bases from J, the gap between germline ends came to 18 bases. Germline V gene lookup returns CDR1 MNHEY and CDR2 SMNVEV (reference sequence). The CDR3 runs to 15 residues. CDR3 protein: CASSPRDGRGQPQHF. The CDR3 DNA follows: TGTGCCAGCAGCCCACGGGACGGCAGGGGTCAGCCCCAGCATTTT.

This sequence joins TRBV7-2 and TRBJ2-1; D gene uncertain. Deletions cut 3 bases from V and 8 bases from J, with 14 bases between. CDR3 length: 14 amino acids. Germline V gives CDR1 SGHTA, CDR2 FQGNSA. DNA for the CDR3: TGTGCCAGCAGCTTTACTCTCAAGATGGATGAGCAGTTCTTC. It is translated as CASSFTLKMDEQFF. Based on the CDR3 plus reference TRBV7-2 and TRBJ2-1, the full variable domain is GAGVSQSPSNKVTEKGKDVELRCDPISGHTALYWYRQSLGQGLEFLIYFQGNSAPDKSGLPSDRFSAERTGGSVSTLTIQRTQQEDSAVYLCASSFTLKMDEQFFGPGTRLTVL.

V gene TRBV24-1 combines with J gene TRBJ1-4; no clear D. The length of the CDR3 is 14 residues. CDR1 is KGHDR and CDR2 is SFDVKD in the germline V gene. Trimming removed 3 bases from V and 1 base from J, with 5 bases in between. CDR3 in DNA: TGTGCCACCAGTGATGGGCTAACTAATGAAAAACTGTTTTTT. Amino acid sequence: CATSDGLTNEKLFF.

V and J are TRBV19 and TRBJ1-1; no definite D call. CDR3 length: 14 amino acids. Germline values: CDR1 LNHDA, CDR2 SQIVND (reference sequence). Trimming took 3 bases from V and 1 from J, leaving 9 bases between them. CDR3 sequence: CASSMYLSNTEAFF. The CDR3 DNA sequence: TGTGCCAGTAGTATGTATCTCTCGAACACTGAAGCTTTCTTT.

The V gene is TRBV6-5, the J gene TRBJ2-5; D could derive from TRBD1 or TRBD2 (5 bases each). CDR3 length equals 13 residues. Trimming took off 7 bases at V and 6 bases at J, with 15 bases between the two ends. Germline CDR1 is MNHEY and CDR2 is SVGAGI. CDR3 sequence (DNA): TGTGCCAGCAACCGGGACCGCTGGCAGACCCAGTACTTC. Translated: CASNRDRWQTQYF.

The CDR3 nucleotides are TGTGCCAGTAGCCTCCCCCGGGGAGGGAAGAACACTGAAGCTTTCTTT. This encodes CASSLPRGGKNTEAFF. The genes are TRBV19 and TRBJ1-1; D gene unclear. CDR3 length equals 16 residues. Germline V gene lookup returns CDR1 LNHDA and CDR2 SQIVND (reference sequence). Trimming took off 6 bases at V and 1 base at J, with 18 bases between the two ends. Looking up the rest from reference TRBV19 and TRBJ1-1 gives the full variable domain: DGGITQSPKYLFRKEGQNVTLSCEQNLNHDAMYWYRQDPGQGLRLIYYSQIVNDFQKGDIAEGYSVSREKKESFPLTVTSAQKNPTAFYLCASSLPRGGKNTEAFFGQGTRLTVV.

V and J are TRBV28 and TRBJ1-5; no clear D gene. The CDR3 is 14 amino acids. Trimming cost V 2 bases and J 4 bases, with 9 bases left between them. In germline, CDR1 is MDHEN, CDR2 SYDVKM. CDR3 loop: CASSLVGENQPQHF. Written as DNA, the CDR3 is TGTGCCAGCAGTTTAGTGGGTGAGAATCAGCCCCAGCATTTT.

This chain joins TRBV10-3 and TRBJ2-7; D unclear. The CDR3 runs 15 residues. V gave up 3 bases and J gave up 0 bases, with 12 bases separating them. Per germline, CDR1 ENHRY and CDR2 SYGVKD. The CDR3 DNA reads as TGTGCCATCAGTGAAAACAGCCTTAGCTCCTACGAGCAGTACTTC. It is translated as CAISENSLSSYEQYF.